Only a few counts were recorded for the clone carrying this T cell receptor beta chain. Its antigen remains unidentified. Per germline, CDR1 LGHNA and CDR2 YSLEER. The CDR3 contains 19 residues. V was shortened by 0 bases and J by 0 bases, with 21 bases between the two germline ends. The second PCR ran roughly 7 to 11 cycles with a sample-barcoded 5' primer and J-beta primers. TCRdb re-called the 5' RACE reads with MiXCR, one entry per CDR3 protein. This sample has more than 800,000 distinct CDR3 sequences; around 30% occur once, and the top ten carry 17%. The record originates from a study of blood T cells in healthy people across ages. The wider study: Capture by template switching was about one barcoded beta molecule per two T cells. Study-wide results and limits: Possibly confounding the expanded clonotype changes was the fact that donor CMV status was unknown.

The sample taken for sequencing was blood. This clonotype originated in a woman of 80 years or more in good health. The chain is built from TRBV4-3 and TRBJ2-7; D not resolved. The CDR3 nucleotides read TGCGCCAGCAGCCAAGATAGATTTAAACAGATCATTAGCTCCTACGAGCAGTACTTC. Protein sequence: CASSQDRFKQIISSYEQYF.